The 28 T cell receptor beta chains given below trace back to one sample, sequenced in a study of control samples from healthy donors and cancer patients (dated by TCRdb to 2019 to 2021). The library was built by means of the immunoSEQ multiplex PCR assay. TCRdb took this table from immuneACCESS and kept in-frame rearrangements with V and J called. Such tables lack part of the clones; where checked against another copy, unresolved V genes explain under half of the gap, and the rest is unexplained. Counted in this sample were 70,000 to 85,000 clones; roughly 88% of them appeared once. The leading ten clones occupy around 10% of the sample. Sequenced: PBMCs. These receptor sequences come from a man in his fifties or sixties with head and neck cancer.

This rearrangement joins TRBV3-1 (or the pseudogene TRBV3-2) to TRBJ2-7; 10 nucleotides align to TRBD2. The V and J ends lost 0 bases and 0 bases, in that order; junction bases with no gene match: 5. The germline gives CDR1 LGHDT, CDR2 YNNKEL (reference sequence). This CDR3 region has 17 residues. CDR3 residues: CASSQDRLAGASYEQYF. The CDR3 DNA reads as TGTGCCAGCAGCCAAGACCGTCTAGCGGGAGCCTCCTACGAGCAGTACTTC.

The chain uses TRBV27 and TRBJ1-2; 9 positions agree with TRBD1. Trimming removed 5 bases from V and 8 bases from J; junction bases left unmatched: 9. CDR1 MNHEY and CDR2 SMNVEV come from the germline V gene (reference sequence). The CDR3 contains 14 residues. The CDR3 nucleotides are TGTGCCAGCAGTCCCACCTACAGGGGGCCAGGCTACACCTTC. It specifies CASSPTYRGPGYTF.

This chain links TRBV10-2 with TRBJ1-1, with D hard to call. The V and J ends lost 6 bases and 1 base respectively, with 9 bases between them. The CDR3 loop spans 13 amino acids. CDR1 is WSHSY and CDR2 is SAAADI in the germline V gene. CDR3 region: CASRDYQNTEAFF. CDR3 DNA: TGCGCCAGCAGGGACTATCAGAACACTGAAGCTTTCTTT.

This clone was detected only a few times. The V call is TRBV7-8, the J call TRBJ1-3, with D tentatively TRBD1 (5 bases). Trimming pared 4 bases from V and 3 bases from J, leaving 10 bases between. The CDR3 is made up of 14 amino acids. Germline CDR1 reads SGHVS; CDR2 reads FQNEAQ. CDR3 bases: TGTGCCAGCAGCTCCAGAGGGGTTGGAAACACCATATATTTT. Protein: CASSSRGVGNTIYF.

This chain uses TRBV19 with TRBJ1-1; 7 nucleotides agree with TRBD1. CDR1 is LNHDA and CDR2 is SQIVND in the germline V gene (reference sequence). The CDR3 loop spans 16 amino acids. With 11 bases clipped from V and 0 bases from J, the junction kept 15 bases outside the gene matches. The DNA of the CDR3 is TGTGCCCAATTTTCCGTGGGGGGACAGATGAACACTGAAGCTTTCTTT. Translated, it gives CAQFSVGGQMNTEAFF.

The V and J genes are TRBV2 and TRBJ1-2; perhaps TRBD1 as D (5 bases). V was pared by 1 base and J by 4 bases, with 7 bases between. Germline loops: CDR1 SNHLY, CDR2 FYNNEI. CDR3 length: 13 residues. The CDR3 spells CASSEGQPYGYTF. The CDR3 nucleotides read TGTGCCAGCAGTGAAGGACAGCCCTATGGCTACACCTTC.

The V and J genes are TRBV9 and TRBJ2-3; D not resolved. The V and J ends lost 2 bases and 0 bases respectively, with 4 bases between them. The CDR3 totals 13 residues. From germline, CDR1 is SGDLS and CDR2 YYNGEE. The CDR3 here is CASSVSSTDTQYF. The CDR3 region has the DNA TGTGCCAGCAGCGTGAGTAGCACAGATACGCAGTATTTT.

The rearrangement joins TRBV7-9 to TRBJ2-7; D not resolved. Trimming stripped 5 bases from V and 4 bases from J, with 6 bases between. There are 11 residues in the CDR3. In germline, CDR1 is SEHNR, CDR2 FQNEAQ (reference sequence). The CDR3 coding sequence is TGTGCCAGCAGCCTAGAATACGAGCAGTACTTC. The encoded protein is CASSLEYEQYF.

This CDR3 is CASSLAAPSGYEQYF. The CDR3 nucleotides are TGTGCCAGCAGCTTAGCCGCCCCTAGCGGCTACGAGCAGTACTTC. This chain uses TRBV7-2 with TRBJ2-7, with 7 bases fitting TRBD2. Losses at the gene ends were 0 bases for V and 3 bases for J; bases not matched to a gene: 5. The CDR3 has 15 residues. Germline V gene data show CDR1 as SGHTA and CDR2 as FQGNSA.

CDR3 sequence reads: CASSLAEGYSGNTIYF. DNA for the CDR3: TGTGCCAGCAGCTTGGCCGAGGGCTACTCTGGAAACACCATATATTTT. V and J are TRBV5-6 and TRBJ1-3; D unresolved. CDR1 is SGHDT, CDR2 YYEEEE, per germline. The CDR3 is 16 residues long. Trimming cost V 0 bases and J 0 bases, with 10 bases left between them.

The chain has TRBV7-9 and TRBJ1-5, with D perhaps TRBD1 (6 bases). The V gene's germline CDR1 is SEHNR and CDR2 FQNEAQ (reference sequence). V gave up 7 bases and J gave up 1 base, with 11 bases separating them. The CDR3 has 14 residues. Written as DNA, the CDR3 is TGTGCCAGCACAGGAGGGGGAAGCAATCAGCCCCAGCATTTT. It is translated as CASTGGGSNQPQHF.

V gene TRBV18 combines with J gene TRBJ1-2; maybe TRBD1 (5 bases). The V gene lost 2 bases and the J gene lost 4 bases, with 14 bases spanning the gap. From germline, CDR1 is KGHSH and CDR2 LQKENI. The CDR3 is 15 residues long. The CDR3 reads CASSPTGTPVYGYTF. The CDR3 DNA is TGTGCCAGCTCACCAACCGGGACCCCTGTCTATGGCTACACCTTC.

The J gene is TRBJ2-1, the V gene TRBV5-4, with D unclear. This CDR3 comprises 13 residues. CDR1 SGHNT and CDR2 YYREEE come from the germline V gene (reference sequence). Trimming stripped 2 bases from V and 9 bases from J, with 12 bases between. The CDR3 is CASSFSSSGEQFF. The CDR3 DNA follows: TGTGCCAGCAGCTTCTCAAGCTCCGGTGAGCAGTTCTTC.

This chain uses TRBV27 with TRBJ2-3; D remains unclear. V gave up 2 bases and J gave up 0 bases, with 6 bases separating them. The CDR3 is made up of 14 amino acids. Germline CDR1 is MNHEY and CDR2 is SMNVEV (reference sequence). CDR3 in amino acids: CASSLVSSTDTQYF. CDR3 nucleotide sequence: TGTGCCAGCAGTTTAGTCAGTAGCACAGATACGCAGTATTTT.

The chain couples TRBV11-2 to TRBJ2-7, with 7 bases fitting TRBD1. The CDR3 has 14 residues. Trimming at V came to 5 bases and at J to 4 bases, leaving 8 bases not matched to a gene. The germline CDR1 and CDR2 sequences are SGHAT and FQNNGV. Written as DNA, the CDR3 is TGTGCCAGCAGCCGCCGTCAGGGACAGTACGAGCAGTACTTC. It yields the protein CASSRRQGQYEQYF.

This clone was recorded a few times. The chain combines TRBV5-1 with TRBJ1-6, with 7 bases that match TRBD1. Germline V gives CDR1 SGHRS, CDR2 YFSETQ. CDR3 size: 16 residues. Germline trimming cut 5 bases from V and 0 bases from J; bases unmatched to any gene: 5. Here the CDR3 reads CASRATGSSYNSPLHF. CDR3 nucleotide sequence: TGCGCCAGCAGAGCGACAGGGAGCTCCTATAATTCACCCCTCCACTTT.

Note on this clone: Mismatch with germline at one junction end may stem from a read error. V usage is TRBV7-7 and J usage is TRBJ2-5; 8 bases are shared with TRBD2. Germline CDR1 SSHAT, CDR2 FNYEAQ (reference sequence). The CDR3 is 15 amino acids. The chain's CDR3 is CASSLGSGNQETQYF. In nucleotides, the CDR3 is TGTGCTAGCAGCTTGGGTAGCGGGAACCAAGAGACCCAGTACTTC. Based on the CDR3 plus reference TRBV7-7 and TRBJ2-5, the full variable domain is GAGVSQSPRYKVTKRGQDVTLRCDPISSHATLYWYQQALGQGPEFLTYFNYEAQPDKSGLPSDRFSAERPEGSISTLTIQRTEQRDSAMYRCASSLGSGNQETQYFGPGTRLLVL.

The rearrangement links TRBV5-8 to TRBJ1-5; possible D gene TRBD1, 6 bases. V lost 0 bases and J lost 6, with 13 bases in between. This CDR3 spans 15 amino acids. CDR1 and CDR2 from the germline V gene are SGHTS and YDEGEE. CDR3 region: CASSLERQGIQPQHF. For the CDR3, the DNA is TGTGCCAGCAGCTTGGAGAGGCAGGGGATTCAGCCCCAGCATTTT.

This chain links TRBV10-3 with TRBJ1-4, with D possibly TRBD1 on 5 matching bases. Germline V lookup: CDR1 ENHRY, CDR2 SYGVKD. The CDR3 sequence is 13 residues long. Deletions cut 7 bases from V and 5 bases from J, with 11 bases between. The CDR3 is CAIKGTGNEKLFF. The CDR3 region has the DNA TGTGCCATCAAGGGGACCGGGAATGAAAAACTGTTTTTT.

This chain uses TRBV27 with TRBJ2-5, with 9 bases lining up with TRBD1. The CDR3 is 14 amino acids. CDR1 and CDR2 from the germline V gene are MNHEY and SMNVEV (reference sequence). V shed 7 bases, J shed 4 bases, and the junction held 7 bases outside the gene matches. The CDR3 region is CASKGQGFRETQYF. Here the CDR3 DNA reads TGTGCCAGCAAGGGACAGGGTTTTCGAGAGACCCAGTACTTC.

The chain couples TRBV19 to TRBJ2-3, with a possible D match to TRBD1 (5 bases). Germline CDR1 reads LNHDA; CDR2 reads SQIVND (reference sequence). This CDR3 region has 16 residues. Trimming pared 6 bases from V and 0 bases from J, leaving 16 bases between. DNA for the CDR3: TGTGCCAGTAGCACTTGGGGCAGTCCTAGCACAGATACGCAGTATTTT. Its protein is CASSTWGSPSTDTQYF.

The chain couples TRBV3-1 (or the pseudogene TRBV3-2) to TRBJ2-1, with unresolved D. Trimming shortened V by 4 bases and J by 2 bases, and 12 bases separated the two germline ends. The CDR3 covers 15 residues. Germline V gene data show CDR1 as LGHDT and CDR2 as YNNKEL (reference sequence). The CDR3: CASSPVLRTYNEQFF. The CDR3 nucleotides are TGTGCCAGCAGCCCCGTACTGCGAACCTACAATGAGCAGTTCTTC.

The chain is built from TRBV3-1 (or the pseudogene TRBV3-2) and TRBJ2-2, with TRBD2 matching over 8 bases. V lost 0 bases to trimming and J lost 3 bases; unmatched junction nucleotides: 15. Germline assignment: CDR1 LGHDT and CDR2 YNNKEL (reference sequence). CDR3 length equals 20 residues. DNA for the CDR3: TGTGCCAGCAGCCAAGAACCCCCCATCAGCGGGAGATCTGACACCGGGGAGCTGTTTTTT. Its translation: CASSQEPPISGRSDTGELFF.

The CDR3 DNA follows: TGTGCCAGCAGCCTCCGGGGGGTCAGTTCCTACAATGAGCAGTTCTTC. This gives the protein CASSLRGVSSYNEQFF. This chain links TRBV14 with TRBJ2-1; 7 bases fit TRBD2. Germline assignment: CDR1 SGHDN and CDR2 FVKESK. The CDR3 has 16 residues. The J segment lost 1 base and the V segment lost 4 bases, leaving 7 bases of the junction unmatched.

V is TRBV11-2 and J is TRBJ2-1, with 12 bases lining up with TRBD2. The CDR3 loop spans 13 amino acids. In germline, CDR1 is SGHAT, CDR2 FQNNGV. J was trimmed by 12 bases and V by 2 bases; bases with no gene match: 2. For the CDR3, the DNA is TGTGCCAGCAGCTTAAGGGGACTAGCGGGGCAGTTCTTC. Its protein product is CASSLRGLAGQFF.

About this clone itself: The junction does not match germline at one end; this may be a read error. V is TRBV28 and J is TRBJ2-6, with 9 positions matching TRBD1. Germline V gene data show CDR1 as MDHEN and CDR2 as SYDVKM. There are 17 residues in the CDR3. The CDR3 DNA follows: TGTGCCGGCAGCCGGGACAGGGTTTCCTCTGGGGCCAACGTCCTGACTTTC. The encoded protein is CAGSRDRVSSGANVLTF.

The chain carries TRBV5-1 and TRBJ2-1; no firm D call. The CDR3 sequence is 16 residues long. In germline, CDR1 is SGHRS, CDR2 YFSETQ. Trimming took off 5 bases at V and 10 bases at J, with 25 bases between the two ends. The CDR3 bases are TGCGCCAGCAGTAATTTCGGACGGAACTTTCCCCAGGAGCAGTTCTTC. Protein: CASSNFGRNFPQEQFF. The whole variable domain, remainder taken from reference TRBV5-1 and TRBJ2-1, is KAGVTQTPRYLIKTRGQQVTLSCSPISGHRSVSWYQQTPGQGLQFLFEYFSETQRNKGNFPGRFSGRQFSNSRSEMNVSTLELGDSALYLCASSNFGRNFPQEQFFGPGTRLTVL.

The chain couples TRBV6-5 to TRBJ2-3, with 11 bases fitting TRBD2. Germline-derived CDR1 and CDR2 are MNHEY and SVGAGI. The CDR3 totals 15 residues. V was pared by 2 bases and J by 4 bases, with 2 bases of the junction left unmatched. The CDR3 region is CASSYTLAGADTQYF. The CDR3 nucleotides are TGTGCCAGCAGTTACACACTAGCGGGAGCAGATACGCAGTATTTT.